The rows below give T cell receptor beta chains drawn from one sample of a study of CXCR3-negative and CXCR3-positive naive CD8 T cells. Each CDR3 protein gets one entry in TCRdb, which reprocessed the 5' RACE reads and gives no DNA. Its table records over 4,500 distinct CDR3 sequences. Sequencing was carried out using naive CXCR3- CD8+ T cells from blood. These receptors all come from a human donor in good health. Some clones in this sample may be carry-over from other donors' samples. CDR3s include the opening cysteine and the closing phenylalanine or tryptophan. Only some rows state a clone size, as once, few, many or a class for expanded clones.

J gene: TRBJ1-1; V gene: TRBV5-1; clone size: .; CDR3 protein: CASSRTTGGNTEAFF
J gene: TRBJ1-1; V gene: TRBV18; clone size: medium-sized; CDR3 protein: CASSPQDRGTEAFF
J gene: TRBJ2-7; V gene: TRBV20-1; clone size: medium-sized; CDR3 protein: CSAELAGKEQYF
J gene: TRBJ2-1; V gene: TRBV28; clone size: .; CDR3 protein: CASSLPRPSLDEQFF
J gene: TRBJ2-7; V gene: TRBV2; clone size: .; CDR3 protein: CASGTPAYEQYF
J gene: TRBJ1-2; V gene: TRBV6-6; clone size: .; CDR3 protein: CASSLTGGLYGYTF
J gene: TRBJ2-5; V gene: TRBV29-1; clone size: medium-sized; CDR3 protein: CSVDSVTQSTQEETQYF
J gene: TRBJ2-2; V gene: TRBV3-1; clone size: .; CDR3 protein: CASSQQMTGYSTFNTGELFF
J gene: TRBJ2-5; V gene: TRBV14; clone size: .; CDR3 protein: CASSPITKETQYF
J gene: TRBJ2-5; V gene: TRBV7-2; clone size: medium-sized; CDR3 protein: CASSALGGLQETQYF
J gene: TRBJ2-7; V gene: TRBV28; clone size: medium-sized; CDR3 protein: CASVQTGSYEQYF
J gene: TRBJ1-5; V gene: TRBV27; clone size: .; CDR3 protein: CASRIGTGVNQPQHF
J gene: TRBJ2-7; V gene: TRBV3-1; clone size: .; CDR3 protein: CASSQDRGQSPYEQYF
J gene: TRBJ2-2; V gene: TRBV29-1; clone size: .; CDR3 protein: CSVKRADNTGELFF
J gene: TRBJ2-1; V gene: TRBV20-1; clone size: .; CDR3 protein: CSANARTYNEQFF
J gene: TRBJ1-5; V gene: TRBV2; clone size: .; CDR3 protein: CASGKSPTNQPQHF
J gene: TRBJ1-5; V gene: TRBV20-1; clone size: .; CDR3 protein: CKGVFYSNQPQHF